The rows below give T cell receptor beta chains drawn from one sample of a study of shared clonotypes between healthy human individuals. TCRdb's copy holds only in-frame clones and misses some; the assay was immunoSEQ multiplex PCR. The table shows around 1.4 million clones, with 98% occurring only once. The sample comprised naive CD4+ T cells sorted from blood. These receptor sequences come from a man aged 30 to 45 in good health. Both conserved end residues are part of each CDR3. A D gene is named only where the DNA matches it firmly. For some rows the clone size is stated as once, few or many, or as a class when expanded; others skip it.

CDR3,DNA,D,size,J,V
CASSEFAGGNEKLFF,TGTGCCAGCAGTGAATTTGCAGGGGGTAATGAAAAACTGTTTTTT,TRBD1,.,TRBJ1-4,TRBV25-1
CASTQGGQTMGAFF,TGCGCCAGCACCCAGGGAGGGCAAACCATGGGCGCTTTCTTT,.,.,TRBJ1-1,TRBV10-2
CASSREAEETQYF,TGTGCCAGCAGCCGGGAGGCAGAAGAGACCCAGTACTTC,TRBD2,once,TRBJ2-5,TRBV7-3
CASSPGAGGLNEQFF,TGTGCCAGCAGCCCTGGCGCGGGAGGACTCAATGAGCAGTTCTTC,TRBD2,.,TRBJ2-1,TRBV5-8
CASSQGQGLRETQYF,TGCGCCAGCAGCCAAGGACAGGGCCTGCGGGAGACCCAGTACTTC,TRBD1,.,TRBJ2-5,TRBV4-1
CASSLAGVHYEQYF,TGTGCCAGCAGCTTAGCGGGGGTGCACTACGAGCAGTACTTC,.,many,TRBJ2-7,TRBV7-9
CSAMDRAYEQYF,TGCAGCGCTATGGACAGAGCCTACGAGCAGTACTTC,.,.,TRBJ2-7,TRBV29-1
CASRKSGMSYGYTF,TGTGCCAGTAGAAAATCCGGGATGAGTTATGGCTACACCTTC,.,.,TRBJ1-2,TRBV19
CASSPRTGGAGSGRQFF,TGCGCCAGCAGCCCAAGGACAGGGGGCGCGGGTAGCGGGAGGCAGTTCTTC,TRBD1,.,TRBJ2-1,TRBV5-1
CASSLEIAGNTIYF,TGTGCCAGCAGCTTAGAGATAGCCGGAAACACCATATATTTT,.,.,TRBJ1-3,TRBV7-6
CASSPRGFSGANVLTF,TGTGCCAGCTCACCACGGGGGTTCTCTGGGGCCAACGTCCTGACTTTC,.,.,TRBJ2-6,TRBV18
CASSVAGTSGYNEQFF,TGTGCCAGCAGCGTAGCAGGGACTAGCGGATACAATGAGCAGTTCTTC,TRBD2,.,TRBJ2-1,TRBV9
CASSPTASTNEKLFF,TGTGCCAGCTCACCGACAGCGTCAACTAATGAAAAACTGTTTTTT,.,.,TRBJ1-4,TRBV18
CSVERRMNTEAFF,TGCAGCGTTGAAAGGCGGATGAACACTGAAGCTTTCTTT,.,.,TRBJ1-1,TRBV29-1
CASSLEFSTYEQYF,TGTGCCAGCAGCTTAGAGTTCTCTACCTACGAGCAGTACTTC,.,once,TRBJ2-7,TRBV11-2
CASRIEVSYEQYF,TGCGCCAGCAGAATAGAAGTTTCCTACGAGCAGTACTTC,.,.,TRBJ2-7,TRBV5-1
CASSLQETQYF,TGTGCCAGCAGCCTCCAAGAGACCCAGTACTTC,.,once,TRBJ2-5,TRBV9
CARRRGFYEQYF,TGTGCTAGGAGGCGGGGATTCTACGAGCAGTACTTC,.,.,TRBJ2-7,TRBV12-5
CASSLGQVWSYEQYF,TGCGCCAGCAGCTTGGGGCAGGTCTGGTCCTACGAGCAGTACTTC,.,.,TRBJ2-7,TRBV5-1
CASSVGTRTSGTISEQFF,TGTGCCAGCAGCGTAGGGACTCGGACTAGCGGGACGATTTCAGAGCAGTTCTTC,TRBD2,.,TRBJ2-1,TRBV9
CASRLQPTSSYEQYF,TGTGCCAGCCGGTTACAGCCCACTAGCTCCTACGAGCAGTACTTC,.,once,TRBJ2-7,TRBV2
CASSLASGTGNTEAFF,TGTGCCAGCAGCTTAGCCTCAGGGACAGGCAACACTGAAGCTTTCTTT,TRBD1,.,TRBJ1-1,TRBV7-6
CASSSPSALSSYEQYF,TGTGCCAGCAGTTCCCCGTCGGCTCTGAGCTCCTACGAGCAGTACTTC,.,.,TRBJ2-7,TRBV6-5
CASSSGRDYEQYF,TGTGCCAGCAGCTCAGGTAGGGACTACGAGCAGTACTTC,.,.,TRBJ2-7,TRBV27
CASSLGTSGSFYEQYF,TGCGCCAGCAGCCTGGGGACTAGCGGGAGCTTTTACGAGCAGTACTTC,TRBD2,.,TRBJ2-7,TRBV4-3
CAWSALVGLYF,TGTGCCTGGAGTGCCCTAGTCGGTCTGTACTTC,.,.,TRBJ2-7,TRBV30
CASSSLDRGLYEQYF,TGTGCCAGCAGCTCCCTTGACAGGGGCCTCTACGAGCAGTACTTC,TRBD1,.,TRBJ2-7,TRBV7-2
CASSSFGDGTYEQYF,TGTGCCAGCAGTTCTTTTGGGGACGGAACCTACGAGCAGTACTTC,.,.,TRBJ2-7,TRBV28
CASNGDGTDKGAEAFF,TGCGCCAGCAACGGAGACGGGACAGACAAAGGAGCCGAAGCTTTCTTT,TRBD1,.,TRBJ1-1,TRBV5-1
CASSSTSGSGTDTQYF,TGTGCCAGCAGTTCGACTAGCGGGAGTGGCACAGATACGCAGTATTTT,TRBD2,.,TRBJ2-3,TRBV6-4
CASSLFGGTDTQYF,TGTGCCAGCAGTTTATTTGGCGGCACAGATACGCAGTATTTT,.,once,TRBJ2-3,TRBV28
CASSQESTAGIGEKLFF,TGCGCCAGCAGCCAAGAGTCGACAGCGGGCATTGGTGAAAAACTGTTTTTT,.,.,TRBJ1-4,TRBV4-3
CASSYGGANYEQYF,TGTGCCAGCAGTTACGGGGGGGCAAACTACGAGCAGTACTTC,.,.,TRBJ2-7,TRBV6-6
CASSPRGQSGYTF,TGTGCCAGCAGTCCCCGGGGACAGAGCGGCTACACCTTC,TRBD1,.,TRBJ1-2,TRBV28
CASSLVMTSGGNEQFF,TGTGCCAGCAGCTTAGTCATGACTAGCGGGGGGAATGAGCAGTTCTTC,TRBD2,.,TRBJ2-1,TRBV11-2
CASSTGTRNTDTQYF,TGTGCCAGCAGCACCGGGACGCGCAACACAGATACGCAGTATTTT,.,.,TRBJ2-3,TRBV7-8
CASSFWGPGRPYNEQFF,TGTGCCAGCAGCTTTTGGGGACCGGGACGACCATACAATGAGCAGTTCTTC,.,.,TRBJ2-1,TRBV11-1
CASTNRVLGTQYF,TGTGCCAGCACAAATAGGGTCTTGGGGACCCAGTACTTC,.,.,TRBJ2-5,TRBV27
CASSLALRDIPLGGYTF,TGTGCCAGCAGCTTAGCGCTAAGGGACATACCTCTGGGTGGCTACACCTTC,.,.,TRBJ1-2,TRBV7-9
CASSAPGQDAGGRIWGAGYEQYF,TGCGCCAGCAGCGCACCCGGACAGGACGCAGGGGGCCGGATCTGGGGAGCCGGCTACGAGCAGTACTTC,TRBD1,.,TRBJ2-7,TRBV5-1
CASKRTGAYEQYF,TGTGCCAGCAAGAGGACAGGAGCCTACGAGCAGTACTTC,TRBD1,.,TRBJ2-7,TRBV7-9
CATRGLADTGELFF,TGTGCCACTAGAGGACTAGCGGACACCGGGGAGCTGTTTTTT,TRBD2,.,TRBJ2-2,TRBV10-3
CASSWGAGNTIYF,TGTGCCAGCAGTTGGGGGGCTGGAAACACCATATATTTT,.,.,TRBJ1-3,TRBV6-1
CASSRTSGRERIYNEQFF,TGTGCCAGCAGCCGGACTAGCGGGAGGGAAAGAATCTACAATGAGCAGTTCTTC,TRBD2,.,TRBJ2-1,TRBV11-3
CASSQAQGAGEQYF,TGTGCCAGCAGCCAAGCACAGGGGGCTGGTGAGCAGTACTTC,TRBD1,.,TRBJ2-7,TRBV14
CASSPTSGRLADTQYF,TGTGCCAGCTCCCCGACTAGCGGGAGGCTCGCAGATACGCAGTATTTT,TRBD2,.,TRBJ2-3,TRBV18
CATSRDGPEYNEQFF,TGTGCCACCAGCAGAGATGGGCCTGAGTACAATGAGCAGTTCTTC,.,.,TRBJ2-1,TRBV15
CASSTLASSSYNEQFF,TGTGCCAGCAGCACTCTAGCGTCCAGCTCCTACAATGAGCAGTTCTTC,.,once,TRBJ2-1,TRBV28
CASSFVSGGNTGELFF,TGTGCCAGCAGTTTTGTTAGCGGGGGGAACACCGGGGAGCTGTTTTTT,TRBD2,.,TRBJ2-2,TRBV28
CASSSSGTSGGTYEQYF,TGTGCCAGCAGCTCATCCGGGACTAGCGGGGGGACCTACGAGCAGTACTTC,TRBD2,.,TRBJ2-7,TRBV5-4